One TCR beta chain is described in this entry. This sample is part of a study of T-cell reconstitution after alpha-beta-depleted transplantation in children. During its preparation, the TCRbeta library received unique molecular identifiers. In TCRdb, the PCR reads were re-called with MiXCR into one record per CDR3 protein. The sample includes 250,000 to 300,000 distinct CDR3 sequences, 9.9% seen only once; the top ten take around 10%. The CDR3 runs 15 residues. V gave up 5 bases and J gave up 6 bases; unmatched junction bases: 7. Per germline, CDR1 SGHVS and CDR2 FQNEAQ. The clonotype was recovered from a human donor who donated a stem cell graft to a child with SCID. The source was PBMCs from the stem cell graft donor, collected from the stem cell graft. This sequence joins TRBV7-8 and TRBJ2-2, with 9 bases fitting TRBD1. The DNA of the CDR3 is TGTGCCAGCAGCCTACAGGGGGCTACCTCCGGGGAGCTGTTTTTT. It specifies CASSLQGATSGELFF. The full variable domain, its missing parts supplied by reference TRBV7-8 and TRBJ2-2, is GAGVSQSPRYKVAKRGQDVALRCDPISGHVSLFWYQQALGQGPEFLTYFQNEAQLDKSGLPSDRFFAERPEGSVSTLKIQRTQQEDSAVYLCASSLQGATSGELFFGEGSRLTVL.